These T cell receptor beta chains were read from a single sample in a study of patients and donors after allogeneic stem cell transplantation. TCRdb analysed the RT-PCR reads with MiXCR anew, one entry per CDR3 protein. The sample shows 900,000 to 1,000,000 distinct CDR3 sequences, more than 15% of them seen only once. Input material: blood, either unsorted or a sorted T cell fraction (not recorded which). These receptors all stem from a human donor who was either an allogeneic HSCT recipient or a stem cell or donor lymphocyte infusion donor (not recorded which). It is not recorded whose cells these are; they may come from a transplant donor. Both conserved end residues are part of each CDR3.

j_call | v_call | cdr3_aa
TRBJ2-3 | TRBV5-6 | CASSEGREDTQYF
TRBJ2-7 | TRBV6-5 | CASSFRTSGGKQYF
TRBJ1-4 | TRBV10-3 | CAISERDEKLFF
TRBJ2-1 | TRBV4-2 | CASSQEPRRKGNEQFF
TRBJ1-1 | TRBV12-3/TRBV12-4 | CASSFSDTEAFF
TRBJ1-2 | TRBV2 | CASRGTGTGLDGYTF
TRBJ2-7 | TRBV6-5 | CASSLTGKPYEQYF
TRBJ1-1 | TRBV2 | CASLYGLVAEAFF
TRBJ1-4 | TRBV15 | CATSSQGAGSNEKLFF
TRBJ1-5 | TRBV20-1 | CSAREMGNQPQHF
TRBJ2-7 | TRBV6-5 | CASSYSEGVTYEQYF
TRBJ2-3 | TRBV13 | CASSTMRRTPRGTDTQYF
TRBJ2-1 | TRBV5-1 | CASSRSGGAYNEQFF
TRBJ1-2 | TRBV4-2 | CASSQERQGFPWGYTF
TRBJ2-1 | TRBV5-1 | CASSSMSGTKGLNEQFF
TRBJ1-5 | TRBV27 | CASGPGWRSNQPQHF
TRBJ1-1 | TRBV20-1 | CSARAGTSEAFF
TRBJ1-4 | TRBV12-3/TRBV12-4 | CASSTRRRTNEKLFF
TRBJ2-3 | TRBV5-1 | CASQPGGLAPHTQYF
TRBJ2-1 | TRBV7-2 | CASSLVAGGSRNEQFF
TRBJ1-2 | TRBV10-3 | CAISESRRGNYGYTF
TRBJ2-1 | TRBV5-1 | CASSFEQNEQFF
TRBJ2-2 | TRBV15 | CATSRRTSGTGELFF
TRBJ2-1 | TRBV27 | CASRRSDNEQFF
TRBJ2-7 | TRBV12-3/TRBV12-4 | CASSSDGSYEQYF
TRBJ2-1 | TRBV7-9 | CASSLPRTDEQFF
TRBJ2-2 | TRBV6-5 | CASSYSKQGGPTNTGELFF
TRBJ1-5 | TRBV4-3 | CASSQEISYSNQPQHF
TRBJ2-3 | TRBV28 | CATMPQYLSTDTQYF
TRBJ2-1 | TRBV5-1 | CASTRGGEGPYNEQFF
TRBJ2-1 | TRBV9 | CASSATTPGGIGEQFF
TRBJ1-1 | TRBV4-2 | CASSIYGIPNTEAFF
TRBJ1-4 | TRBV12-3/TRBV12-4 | CASSQTGARNEKLFF
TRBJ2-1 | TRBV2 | CASSDDSGRTSNEQFF
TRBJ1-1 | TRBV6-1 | CASSNTPNTEAFF
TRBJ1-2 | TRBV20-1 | CSARRADYGYTF
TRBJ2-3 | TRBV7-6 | CASSLSAGGKVDTQYF
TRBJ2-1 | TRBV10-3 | CAISIIAGKYNEQFF
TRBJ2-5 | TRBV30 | CAWRWLKETQYF
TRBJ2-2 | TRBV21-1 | CASSRGEVLKRTVNTGELFF
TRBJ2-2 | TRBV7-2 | CASSLQGLDTGELFF
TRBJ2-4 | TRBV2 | CASSLKARAAAKNIQYF
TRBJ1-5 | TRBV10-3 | CAISDGNQPQHF
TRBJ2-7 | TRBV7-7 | CASSLNRGHHEQYF
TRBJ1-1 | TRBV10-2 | CASILGGSGTEAFF
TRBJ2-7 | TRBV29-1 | CSVVGSSYEQYF
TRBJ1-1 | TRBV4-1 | CASSQEIGAGNTEAFF
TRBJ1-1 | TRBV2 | CASTLGGEAFF
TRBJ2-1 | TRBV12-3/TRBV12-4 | CASSSSTGASSYNEQFF
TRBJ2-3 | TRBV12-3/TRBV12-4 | CASSTDRGWPDTQYF
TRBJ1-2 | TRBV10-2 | CASSDTGGYTF
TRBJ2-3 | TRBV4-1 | CASSQVEGGADTQYF
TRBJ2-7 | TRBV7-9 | CASSPGTELLREQYF
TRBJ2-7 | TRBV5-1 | CASSWGDISEQYF
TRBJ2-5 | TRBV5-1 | CASSSVAKETQYF
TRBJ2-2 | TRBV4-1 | CASSPIGGVNTGELFF
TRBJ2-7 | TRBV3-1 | CASSEGVSGLAYEQYF
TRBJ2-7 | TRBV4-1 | CASSQTYSSYEQYF
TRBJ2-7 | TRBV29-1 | CSVDTGGSVEQYF